The text below deals with one T cell receptor beta chain. Antigen unknown. V lost 0 bases and J lost 7, with 4 bases in between. Germline CDR1 reads LGHNT; CDR2 reads FRNRAP. CDR3 length equals 13 residues. The PCR ran on 60 Vbeta and 13 Jbeta primers. Data came from immunoSEQ multiplex PCR; TCRdb stores just in-frame clones and leaves some out. The table shows 130,000 to 150,000 clones, with around 10% occurring only once. This specimen belongs to a study of cytomegalovirus exposure and HLA in healthy donors. Findings and caveats of the study: The number of N-insertions in an Asian-associated ancestry cluster was reportedly below the approximately 700-donor mean in a later analysis. It was assumed in the presence/absence analyses that sequencing depth was roughly uniform across donors. Associated with cytomegalovirus, according to the listing, were about 160 TCR beta chains.

This rearrangement joins TRBV12-5 to TRBJ1-6, with D unclear. Sequences were obtained from PBMCs. This receptor was obtained from a male donor in good health and CMV-seronegative. As DNA, the CDR3 is TGTGCTAGTGGTTTGGTGGCAAATTCACCCCTCCACTTT. It yields the protein CASGLVANSPLHF.